This TCR beta chain was captured in a study of tumor and adjacent non-tumor tissue in lung cancer. This sample's RNA came from whole unsorted tissue. Germline-derived CDR1 and CDR2 are DFQATT and SNEGSKA (reference sequence). CDR3 size: 14 residues. A remark on this clonotype: The junction departs from germline at one end; a sequencing error may be responsible.

TCRbeta libraries were built with three rounds of nested PCR, modified from ARM-PCR. TCRdb reprocessed the multiplex PCR reads via MiXCR and lists one record per CDR3 protein. This table holds approximately 140,000 distinct CDR3 sequences, approximately 70% found once. This clonotype originated in a man aged 60-69 years with small cell lung cancer. Material: lung tumor tissue. The J gene is TRBJ2-7, the V gene TRBV20-1; D possibly uses TRBD1 or TRBD2 (5 bases each). The CDR3 DNA reads TGCAGTGGACGATCAGGGAGAGGGACCTACGGGCAGTACTTC. Its translation is CSGRSGRGTYGQYF.